The 27 T cell receptor beta chains presented below share a single source sample, sequenced in a study of blood T cells in healthy people across ages. For the second PCR, which ran for about 7 to 12 cycles, a sample-barcoded 5' primer and a J-beta primer mix were used. TCRdb re-called the 5' RACE reads through MiXCR, storing one row per CDR3 protein. The data show about 1 million distinct CDR3 sequences, with 25% seen just once and approximately 0.71% held by the top ten. This sample was also put to use in a study of T cells of mothers and their children.

Sequenced input: blood. All receptors derive from a girl aged 2-10 years in good health.

The chain combines TRBV29-1 with TRBJ1-1; D not resolved. Germline lookup yields CDR1 SQVTM and CDR2 ANQGSEA. The CDR3 totals 14 residues. V lost 6 bases and J lost 1, with 15 bases in between. The CDR3 reads CSVGGPATNTEAFF. In DNA form, the CDR3 reads TGCAGCGTGGGAGGTCCCGCAACGAACACTGAAGCTTTCTTT.

J is TRBJ2-4 and V is TRBV6-5; D possibly uses TRBD1 or TRBD2 (5 bases each). Trimming left V 7 bases short and J 5 bases short, with 12 bases between. The CDR3 covers 13 residues. The germline V gene encodes CDR1 MNHEY and CDR2 SVGAGI. In DNA, the CDR3 is TGTGCCAGCAAGGGGCTAGCACAAAACATTCAGTACTTC. As protein: CASKGLAQNIQYF.

The chain has TRBV7-9 and TRBJ2-7; no clear D gene. V shed 4 bases and J shed 0 bases, with 25 bases lying between them. The germline V gene has CDR1 SEHNR and CDR2 FQNEAQ (reference sequence). CDR3 length equals 19 residues. The CDR3 region has the DNA TGTGCCAGCAGCTCAACCAGACCGCGGACGGCTGGAATCTCCTACGAGCAGTACTTC. Translating gives CASSSTRPRTAGISYEQYF.

The rearrangement links TRBV7-3 to TRBJ1-3; D may be TRBD1 (5 bases). This CDR3 has 15 residues. Per the germline V gene, CDR1 is SGHTA and CDR2 is FQGTGA. V was shortened by 2 bases and J by 2 bases, with 10 bases between the two germline ends. The CDR3 region is CASSLPPGTGNTIYF. The CDR3 DNA is TGTGCCAGCAGCTTACCTCCAGGGACTGGAAACACCATATATTTT.

There are many counts of this clonotype. CDR3 sequence reads: CASSYGTGTDTQYF. CDR3 coding DNA: TGTGCCAGCAGCTACGGGACGGGCACAGATACGCAGTATTTT. The genes are TRBV6-2 or TRBV6-3 and TRBJ2-3; the D call may be TRBD1 or TRBD2 (5 bases each). Trimming stripped 6 bases from V and 1 base from J, with 11 bases between. The CDR3 is 14 residues long. CDR1 and CDR2 (germline): MNHEY, SVGEGT.

V gene TRBV9 combines with J gene TRBJ2-1, with TRBD2 matching over 9 bases. The germline CDR1 and CDR2 sequences are SGDLS and YYNGEE. The CDR3 consists of 13 residues. The V gene end was trimmed by 7 bases and the J gene end by 6 bases; junction bases not matched to a gene: 5. CDR3 coding DNA: TGTGCCAGCGCGGGAGGGACCTTCAATGAGCAGTTCTTC. Protein product: CASAGGTFNEQFF.

The chain joins TRBV7-3 to TRBJ1-1; D gene ambiguous. This CDR3 has 13 residues. The V gene lost 4 bases and the J gene lost 5 bases, with 11 bases spanning the gap. The germline V gene encodes CDR1 SGHTA and CDR2 FQGTGA. CDR3 nucleotides: TGTGCCAGCAGCTCTAACCCCGGGACTGAAGCTTTCTTT. Protein: CASSSNPGTEAFF.

This clonotype was observed a few times. J is TRBJ2-1 and V is TRBV20-1; D uncertain. The CDR3 is 14 amino acids. V was trimmed by 5 bases and J by 1 base, leaving 12 bases between them. CDR1 and CDR2 from the germline V gene are DFQATT and SNEGSKA (reference sequence). CDR3 DNA sequence: TGCAGTGCTTATGACCGGGCTTCCTACAATGAGCAGTTCTTC. It translates to CSAYDRASYNEQFF.

The V gene is TRBV5-1, the J gene TRBJ1-2; TRBD1 might be the D (6 bases). Trimming cost V 2 bases and J 5 bases, with 13 bases left between them. This CDR3 has 14 amino acids. The V gene's germline CDR1 is SGHRS and CDR2 YFSETQ. The CDR3 spells CASSLQGGIYGYTF. Written as DNA, the CDR3 is TGCGCCAGCAGCTTACAGGGTGGAATTTATGGCTACACCTTC.

V is TRBV4-3 and J is TRBJ2-4, with 10 bases aligning to TRBD2. Germline V gene sequence: CDR1 LGHNA, CDR2 YSLEER. With V trimmed by 5 bases and J by 5 bases, 12 bases remained unmatched. The CDR3 covers 17 residues. The CDR3 loop reads CASSRSTSGTLENIQYF. Written as DNA, the CDR3 is TGCGCCAGCAGCAGAAGCACTAGCGGGACACTAGAAAACATTCAGTACTTC.

This clonotype was counted between two and nine times. The rearrangement links TRBV3-1 to TRBJ2-7; maybe TRBD2 (6 bases). Germline V lookup: CDR1 LGHDT, CDR2 YNNKEL (reference sequence). The CDR3 is 16 amino acids. V dropped 5 bases and J dropped 3 bases, with 20 bases sitting between them. CDR3 protein: CASSEKPGLLFYEQYF. DNA for the CDR3: TGTGCCAGCAGCGAAAAACCGGGACTGTTGTTCTACGAGCAGTACTTC.

The chain combines TRBV7-3 with TRBJ2-5; the match to TRBD2 covers 13 bases. CDR1 is SGHTA and CDR2 is FQGTGA in the germline V gene. CDR3 length equals 19 residues. With 2 bases clipped from V and 4 bases from J, the junction kept 13 bases outside the gene matches. The CDR3 here is CASSLGLAGATGLGETQYF. CDR3 nucleotides: TGTGCCAGCAGCTTAGGACTAGCGGGAGCGACGGGCCTGGGAGAGACCCAGTACTTC.

The rearrangement uses TRBV10-3 and TRBJ2-2; 7 bases agree with TRBD2. Trimming took 5 bases from V and 6 from J; bases not matched to a gene: 3. CDR1 and CDR2 (germline): ENHRY, SYGVKD. The CDR3 length is 13 residues. CDR3 in DNA: TGTGCCATCAGTTTGACTAGCCCCGGGGAGCTGTTTTTT. Residues: CAISLTSPGELFF.

This clonotype has just a few counts. V and J are TRBV29-1 and TRBJ2-1; 10 bases agree with TRBD1. Germline V gives CDR1 SQVTM, CDR2 ANQGSEA. Unmatched junction bases numbered 3, after V lost 7 bases and J lost 9 bases. This CDR3 comprises 11 residues. CDR3 sequence reads: CSAGQGIEQFF. CDR3 coding DNA: TGCAGCGCGGGACAGGGGATTGAGCAGTTCTTC.

This clonotype was detected a few times. One end of the junction is discordant with germline, which a read error may explain. The rearrangement joins TRBV5-1 to TRBJ1-1; 7 nucleotides match TRBD1. The germline gives CDR1 SGHRS, CDR2 YFSETQ. This CDR3 region has 15 residues. CDR3 in DNA: TGCGCCAACAGCCCGAATGGACAGGACTACACTGAAGCTTTCTTT. This translates into CANSPNGQDYTEAFF.

In this sample, this clonotype turned up a few times. The germline gene is not matched at one end of the junction; a read error may be the cause. The chain uses TRBV5-1 and TRBJ2-5; the D is unclear. The CDR3 totals 16 residues. CDR1 and CDR2 (germline): SGHRS, YFSETQ. The CDR3 DNA reads as TGCGCCAGCAGCTTGAGTGGACGGCCGACTCAAGAGATCCAGTACTTC. This codes for CASSLSGRPTQEIQYF.

This chain links TRBV18 with TRBJ2-7; the match to TRBD1 covers 9 bases. In germline, CDR1 is KGHSH, CDR2 LQKENI. This CDR3 is built from 14 residues. V was clipped by 2 bases and J by 5 bases; unmatched bases: 4. CDR3 DNA: TGTGCCAGCTCACCAGGGACAGGGCCCCACGAGCAGTACTTC. It encodes CASSPGTGPHEQYF. Variable domain in full (rest from reference TRBV18 and TRBJ2-7): NAGVMQNPRHLVRRRGQEARLRCSPMKGHSHVYWYRQLPEEGLKFMVYLQKENIIDESGMPKERFSAEFPKEGPSILRIQQVVRGDSAAYFCASSPGTGPHEQYFGPGTRLTVT.

V usage is TRBV14 and J usage is TRBJ2-1, with 7 bases aligning to TRBD2. Germline V gene sequence: CDR1 SGHDN, CDR2 FVKESK. The CDR3 is 17 amino acids. J gave up 3 bases and V 0 bases, and 8 bases lay outside the gene matches. CDR3 sequence: CASSQEYRLAIYNEQFF. DNA of the CDR3: TGTGCCAGCAGCCAAGAATATCGACTAGCCATCTACAATGAGCAGTTCTTC. The full variable domain, rest sourced from reference TRBV14 and TRBJ2-1, is EAGVTQFPSHSVIEKGQTVTLRCDPISGHDNLYWYRRVMGKEIKFLLHFVKESKQDESGMPNNRFLAERTGGTYSTLKVQPAELEDSGVYFCASSQEYRLAIYNEQFFGPGTRLTVL.

This clonotype was seen a few times. The genes are TRBV7-2 and TRBJ1-2, with 8 bases lining up with TRBD1. The V gene's germline CDR1 is SGHTA and CDR2 FQGNSA. Trimming cost V 6 bases and J 4 bases; bases outside gene matches: 4. This CDR3 contains 13 residues. The CDR3 reads CASRSDRGYGYTF. DNA for the CDR3: TGTGCCAGCAGAAGCGACAGGGGCTATGGCTACACCTTC.

Concerning this clonotype: One junction end does not reproduce the germline sequence, and a read error may be involved. The CDR3, as DNA: TGCGGTGCTCCCCGACTAGCGGGGAACTCCTACGAGCAGTACTTC. This gives the protein CGAPRLAGNSYEQYF. The chain uses TRBV20-1 and TRBJ2-7, with 11 bases lining up with TRBD2. Germline V gene sequence: CDR1 DFQATT, CDR2 SNEGSKA (reference sequence). This CDR3 has 15 amino acids.

This clonotype was seen a few times. The genes are TRBV6-6 and TRBJ1-2; weak D call: TRBD1 (5 bases). The CDR3 is 14 amino acids. V lost 9 bases to trimming and J lost 2 bases, with 16 bases between them. CDR1 and CDR2 (germline): MNHNY, SVGAGI (reference sequence). CDR3 loop: CASAPVTANYGYTF. The CDR3 DNA sequence: TGTGCCAGTGCCCCAGTGACAGCCAACTATGGCTACACCTTC.

This clonotype was observed a handful of times. The rearrangement uses TRBV7-2 and TRBJ2-3, with D perhaps matching TRBD1 or TRBD2 (5 bases each). The CDR3 spans 16 residues. Germline CDR1 SGHTA, CDR2 FQGNSA. V dropped 8 bases and J dropped 4 bases, with 22 bases sitting between them. CDR3: CASARGLAGYPDTQYF. CDR3 nucleotide sequence: TGTGCCAGCGCGAGAGGGCTAGCAGGGTACCCAGATACGCAGTATTTT.

This clonotype was seen more than once but under ten times. The chain couples TRBV12-5 to TRBJ2-3; 10 bases match TRBD1. The CDR3 sequence is 17 residues long. Trimming cost V 0 bases and J 5 bases; bases outside gene matches: 8. Germline V gene lookup returns CDR1 LGHNT and CDR2 FRNRAP. The CDR3 nucleotides are TGTGCTAGTGGTTTGGTCTTGGGACAGGGGTTGGGAGATACGCAGTATTTT. Protein: CASGLVLGQGLGDTQYF.

This chain joins TRBV5-6 and TRBJ2-5; perhaps TRBD1 as D (7 bases). V was trimmed by 4 bases and J by 5 bases, leaving 15 bases between them. The CDR3 is made up of 14 amino acids. The germline CDR1 and CDR2 sequences are SGHDT and YYEEEE. The CDR3 sequence: CASSDTGAGETQYF. The CDR3 DNA reads TGTGCCAGCAGCGACACAGGGGCGGGGGAGACCCAGTACTTC. The full variable domain, with the rest looked up from reference TRBV5-6 and TRBJ2-5, is DAGVTQSPTHLIKTRGQQVTLRCSPKSGHDTVSWYQQALGQGPQFIFQYYEEEERQRGNFPDRFSGHQFPNYSSELNVNALLLGDSALYLCASSDTGAGETQYFGPGTRLLVL.

CDR3 coding DNA: TGCGCCGCCCGTGACAACTATGGCTACACCTTC. Its translation is CAARDNYGYTF. The V call is TRBV4-1, the J call TRBJ1-2; no clear D gene. The CDR3 has 11 amino acids. Germline values: CDR1 MGHRA, CDR2 YSYEKL. V lost 11 bases and J 2 bases, leaving 9 bases between the germline ends.

In this sample, this clonotype turned up a few times. This chain connects TRBV24-1 to TRBJ2-2, with a tentative D call TRBD2 (6 bases). Trimming cost V 0 bases and J 0 bases, with 7 bases left between them. This CDR3 has 16 residues. Germline loops: CDR1 KGHDR, CDR2 SFDVKD. The CDR3 DNA reads TGTGCCACCAGTGATTTGCGGGGGACGAACACCGGGGAGCTGTTTTTT. Translation: CATSDLRGTNTGELFF.

This clonotype was found a few times. J is TRBJ2-7 and V is TRBV6-6; D remains unclear. Between the trimmed V and J ends, which lost 5 bases and 6 bases, there was a span of 11 bases. This CDR3 has 12 residues. Germline values: CDR1 MNHNY, CDR2 SVGAGI (reference sequence). The CDR3 coding sequence is TGTGCCAGCAGTGACACGCTTGGCGAGCAGTACTTC. Its translation: CASSDTLGEQYF.